This TCR beta chain was captured by sequencing in a study of blood T cell repertoires in COVID-19 (dated by TCRdb to 2018 to 2020). For the study in its entirety: Samples from collaborators originated in the United States, Italy and Spain and spanned both the acute and convalescent phases of COVID-19. The prospective study material was composed of cDNA or gDNA derived from T cells, B-cell-depleted T cells, or PBMCs. The dataset comprised deeply sampled blood TCRbeta repertoires from subjects exposed to, actively infected with, or recovered from COVID-19. A freely available public database, intended as a resource for researchers studying the immune response to SARS-CoV-2, is where the repertoires were released. The samples were drawn from the first 160 participants of the ongoing ImmuneRACE study and from roughly 1,300 subjects provided by 6 global collaborators. A de-identified subject ID, COVID-19 status, age in years and sex were almost always included in the sample metadata. HLA class I and class II types, where available, came from metadata supplied by the sample provider rather than from assay-based typing.

The immunoSEQ Assay, a bias-controlled multiplex PCR, was used to amplify TCRbeta CDR3 regions from genomic DNA. Concerning the study's data processing: Within the assay, amplification of reference gene primers was used to estimate how many nucleated cells each sample contained. To quantify the absolute abundance of each unique TCRbeta CDR3 rearrangement, sequence reads were collapsed and filtered. For each sample, productive Simpson clonality was calculated as the square root of Simpson's diversity index across productive rearrangements. TCRdb carries this immuneACCESS record with in-frame sequences only. Its versions omit some clonotypes, under half of them owing to an unresolved V gene in the studies checked, with the rest unexplained. D and trimming come from the DNA, and the V and J calls and clone size come from that table. Counted in this sample were 110,000 to 150,000 clones; approximately 90% of them appeared once. Together, the top ten hold about 2.9% of the sample.

From the cysteine up to the phenylalanine, the CDR3 has a length of 15 residues. Here the CDR3 DNA is all that survives: 45 bases in frame from base 1. According to the germline V gene, CDR1 reads SNHLY and CDR2 reads FYNNEI. V sheds 1 base and J sheds 8 bases, leaving 14 bases between their ends. Each collaborating institution followed its own protocols to collect whole blood in K2EDTA tubes. Collaborator samples were shipped for TCRbeta analysis as frozen whole blood, isolated PBMCs, or DNA extracted from either sample type. About this clone: It has no known antigen specificity. The input lacks base qualities; no much larger clone sits a single base away.

Study-wide findings and limitations: The quantity of clinical and demographic metadata differed by source and by participant and was supplied without curation.

Material: peripheral blood. This TCR derives from a man between 60 and 70 years old with active or convalescent COVID-19. The chain links TRBV2 with TRBJ1-4; no D gene is confidently identified. Read as DNA, the sequence is TGTGCCAGCAGTGAAGGAGGGAGGTGGTGGGAAAAACTGTTTTTT. Translation gives CASSEGGRWWEKLFF.